The rows below give T cell receptor beta chains drawn from one sample of a study of graft-versus-host responses after intestinal transplantation. Sequenced by immunoSEQ multiplex PCR; TCRdb stores in-frame clones only, minus some. This sample has 84,000 or so clones, with about nine tenths found just once. The antigens of these receptors remain unknown. The specimen was unstimulated CD8+ T cells sorted from spleen or lymph node cells, collected before transplant. The receptor source for this set is a human donor who was the organ donor for an intestinal transplant. Both conserved end residues are part of each CDR3. D genes are given only for firm matches. Clone size, where shown, is once, few, many, or a class for clones that have expanded.

abundance	v_gene	d_gene	j_gene	CDR3aa	CDR3nt
NA	TRBV19	NA	TRBJ2-2	CASSMLGGVRYTGELFF	TGTGCCAGTAGTATGTTAGGGGGGGTAAGGTACACCGGGGAGCTGTTTTTT
NA	TRBV6-5	NA	TRBJ1-6	CASSYWNSNSPLHF	TGTGCCAGCAGTTACTGGAATAGCAATTCACCCCTCCACTTT
NA	TRBV11-2	NA	TRBJ1-2	CASSFRSHFYGYTF	TGTGCCAGCAGCTTCCGGAGCCATTTCTATGGCTACACCTTC
NA	TRBV15	NA	TRBJ2-5	CATSRERVGLGETQYF	TGTGCCACCAGCAGAGAAAGGGTTGGGCTCGGGGAGACCCAGTACTTC
NA	TRBV6-6	TRBD2	TRBJ2-3	CASSPLAGGTDTQYF	TGTGCCAGCAGTCCACTAGCGGGGGGCACAGATACGCAGTATTTT
NA	TRBV10-1	NA	TRBJ1-4	CASSESRGPGGKLFF	TGCGCCAGCAGTGAGTCCCGGGGCCCGGGCGGAAAACTGTTTTTT
NA	TRBV30	NA	TRBJ2-7	CAWVPADSYEQYF	TGTGCCTGGGTCCCCGCGGATTCCTACGAGCAGTACTTC
NA	TRBV4-1	TRBD2	TRBJ2-2	CASSPNLAGVLGGELFF	TGCGCCAGCAGCCCCAATCTAGCGGGGGTCCTTGGCGGGGAGCTGTTTTTT
NA	TRBV11-2	NA	TRBJ2-7	CASSLGGLGAQVTQYF	TGTGCCAGCAGCTTAGGAGGGTTGGGGGCACAGGTCACGCAGTACTTC
NA	TRBV11-2	NA	TRBJ2-7	CASSFKVTYSYEQYF	TGTGCCAGCAGCTTCAAGGTGACTTACTCCTACGAGCAGTACTTC
NA	TRBV6-1	NA	TRBJ1-1	CASSVTGPNTEAFF	TGTGCCAGCAGTGTAACAGGGCCGAACACTGAAGCTTTCTTT
once	TRBV15	NA	TRBJ2-7	CATSRERQASYEQYF	TGTGCCACCAGCAGAGAGCGGCAGGCGTCCTACGAGCAGTACTTC
medium-sized	TRBV15	NA	TRBJ2-7	CATSRGRGEGYEQYF	TGTGCCACCAGCAGAGGCAGGGGGGAAGGCTACGAGCAGTACTTC
NA	TRBV12-5	NA	TRBJ1-2	CASGFKPSTEGYTF	TGTGCTAGTGGTTTCAAGCCGAGCACGGAGGGCTACACCTTC
NA	TRBV10-1	NA	TRBJ2-5	CASSGGPRGETQYF	TGCGCCAGCAGTGGGGGCCCAAGAGGAGAGACCCAGTACTTC
NA	TRBV4-1	NA	TRBJ2-7	CASSQEQQAYEQYF	TGCGCCAGCAGCCAAGAACAGCAAGCCTACGAGCAGTACTTC
NA	TRBV6-1	TRBD2	TRBJ2-3	CASQAGVGTDTQYF	TGTGCCAGCCAGGCGGGGGTGGGCACAGATACGCAGTATTTT
few	TRBV28	NA	TRBJ2-7	CASSGGTEVYYEQYF	TGTGCCAGCAGTGGCGGGACAGAGGTGTACTACGAGCAGTACTTC
NA	TRBV2	TRBD1	TRBJ1-2	CASSEWLRGTACTF	TGTGCCAGCAGTGAATGGTTAAGGGGGACAGCATGCACCTTC
NA	TRBV11-3	NA	TRBJ1-1	CASSLGGENTEAFF	TGTGCCAGCAGCTTAGGCGGAGAGAACACTGAAGCTTTCTTT
medium-sized	TRBV6-5	TRBD1	TRBJ2-7	CASSPDRDYEQYF	TGTGCCAGCAGTCCAGACAGGGACTACGAGCAGTACTTC
medium-sized	TRBV5-4	NA	TRBJ1-6	CASSAGDSYNSPLHF	TGTGCCAGCAGCGCAGGGGATTCCTATAATTCACCCCTCCACTTT
NA	TRBV6-1	NA	TRBJ2-7	CASSEGTPRYEQYF	TGTGCCAGCAGTGAAGGGACTCCCCGCTACGAGCAGTACTTC
NA	TRBV4-1	NA	TRBJ2-5	CASSQGDQETQYF	TGCGCCAGCAGCCAAGGGGACCAAGAGACCCAGTACTTC
once	TRBV19	NA	TRBJ2-7	CASSPRDGYEQYF	TGTGCCAGTAGTCCCCGGGACGGCTACGAGCAGTACTTC
NA	TRBV15	NA	TRBJ1-2	CATSRDKTRIIYGYTF	TGTGCCACCAGCAGAGATAAAACCCGAATTATCTATGGCTACACCTTC
NA	TRBV30	NA	TRBJ2-3	CAWMSNYGGALSTDTQYF	TGTGCCTGGATGTCAAACTATGGCGGGGCCCTGAGCACAGATACGCAGTATTTT
NA	TRBV11-2	TRBD2	TRBJ2-3	CASSTSSGEDF	TGTGCCAGCAGCACGTCTAGCGGGGAGGATTTT
NA	TRBV4-2	NA	TRBJ1-1	CASSQDLPLEAFF	TGTGCCAGCAGCCAAGATCTTCCTTTAGAAGCTTTCTTT
few	TRBV6-6	NA	TRBJ2-7	CASSPDPYEQYF	TGTGCCAGCAGCCCAGACCCCTACGAGCAGTACTTC
once	TRBV7-9	NA	TRBJ1-1	CASSSSNSYNTEAFF	TGTGCCAGCAGCTCTTCCAACAGCTATAACACTGAAGCTTTCTTT
NA	TRBV6-1	NA	TRBJ2-1	CASSYDSSYNEQFF	TGTGCCAGCAGTTATGACAGCTCCTACAATGAGCAGTTCTTC
NA	TRBV10-3	NA	TRBJ1-4	CAISAGSGTNEKLFF	TGTGCCATCAGTGCGGGAAGCGGGACTAATGAAAAACTGTTTTTT
NA	TRBV27	NA	TRBJ1-1	CASSLGANTEAFF	TGTGCCAGCAGTTTAGGAGCAAACACTGAAGCTTTCTTT
NA	TRBV30	NA	TRBJ1-4	CAWSDRPEKLFF	TGTGCCTGGAGTGATCGGCCAGAAAAACTGTTTTTT
NA	TRBV27	NA	TRBJ1-4	CASSSLEGEKLFF	TGTGCCAGCAGTTCCCTCGAAGGTGAAAAACTGTTTTTT
NA	TRBV4-1	NA	TRBJ1-2	CASSQLDNRGYTF	TGCGCCAGCAGCCAATTAGATAATCGAGGCTACACCTTC
NA	TRBV4-1	NA	TRBJ2-7	CASSPGFSYEQYF	TGCGCCAGCAGCCCCGGTTTTTCCTACGAGCAGTACTTC
NA	TRBV4-1	NA	TRBJ2-2	CASSQDRSWGTGELFF	TGCGCCAGCAGCCAAGATCGGAGTTGGGGAACCGGGGAGCTGTTTTTT
NA	TRBV6-6	NA	TRBJ2-2	CASSYRTGELFF	TGTGCCAGCAGTTACCGCACCGGGGAGCTGTTTTTT
NA	TRBV6-5	NA	TRBJ1-5	CASSYPKAGENQPQHF	TGTGCCAGCAGTTACCCCAAGGCAGGGGAAAATCAGCCCCAGCATTTT
NA	TRBV27	TRBD2	TRBJ2-1	CASSERGANEQFF	TGTGCCAGCAGTGAGCGGGGGGCCAATGAGCAGTTCTTC
NA	TRBV5-1	TRBD1	TRBJ1-6	CASRPGTALYSPLHF	TGCGCCAGCAGGCCCGGGACAGCTCTTTATTCACCCCTCCACTTT
NA	TRBV7-9	NA	TRBJ2-7	CASSSHDSYEQYF	TGTGCCAGCAGCTCCCACGACTCCTACGAGCAGTACTTC
NA	TRBV6-6	NA	TRBJ1-2	CASSYSPSLDEECTF	TGTGCCAGCAGTTACTCCCCCTCCCTCGATGAGGAATGCACCTTC
once	TRBV6-6	NA	TRBJ1-5	CASSYAWDQPQHF	TGTGCCAGCAGTTACGCGTGGGATCAGCCCCAGCATTTT
few	TRBV28	NA	TRBJ2-7	CASSSTLPGREFYEQYF	TGTGCCAGCAGTTCAACCTTACCGGGACGGGAGTTCTACGAGCAGTACTTC
NA	TRBV7-3	TRBD1	TRBJ1-1	CASSLGQGTEAFF	TGTGCCAGCAGCTTAGGACAGGGCACTGAAGCTTTCTTT
NA	TRBV9	TRBD1	TRBJ2-7	CASSGARDREAYEQYF	TGTGCCAGCAGCGGAGCCCGGGACAGGGAAGCCTACGAGCAGTACTTC
NA	TRBV27	NA	TRBJ2-7	CASRGPYEQYF	TGTGCCAGCCGGGGGCCCTACGAGCAGTACTTC
NA	TRBV30	TRBD1	TRBJ1-2	CAWRDEGALYGYTF	TGTGCCTGGAGAGACGAGGGGGCCCTCTATGGCTACACCTTC
NA	TRBV4-1	TRBD1	TRBJ1-5	CASSHDRGGNQPQHF	TGCGCCAGCAGCCACGACAGGGGTGGCAATCAGCCCCAGCATTTT
once	TRBV4-1	NA	TRBJ2-7	CASSQGPEQYF	TGCGCCAGCAGCCAAGGTCCCGAGCAGTACTTC
NA	TRBV7-9	TRBD1	TRBJ2-7	CASSLGQGVMNEQYF	TGTGCCAGCAGCTTGGGACAGGGGGTTATGAACGAGCAGTACTTC
NA	TRBV4-1	NA	TRBJ2-1	CASSPSGALPHNEQFF	TGCGCCAGCAGTCCTTCTGGGGCACTACCCCACAATGAGCAGTTCTTC
NA	TRBV7-2	NA	TRBJ2-5	CASSLSPGDAQETQYF	TGTGCCAGCAGCTTAAGTCCGGGGGACGCCCAAGAGACCCAGTACTTC
NA	TRBV2	NA	TRBJ2-4	CASTSENIQYF	TGTGCCAGCACCAGCGAAAACATTCAGTACTTC
NA	TRBV5-1	TRBD1	TRBJ1-1	CASSLAGTGTEAFF	TGCGCCAGCAGCTTGGCAGGGACAGGGACTGAAGCTTTCTTT